What follows are 2 T cell receptor beta chains derived from one specimen sequenced in a study of blood T cell repertoires in COVID-19 (dated by TCRdb to the early 2020s). Preparation of the library involved the immunoSEQ multiplex PCR assay. As stored in TCRdb, this immuneACCESS dataset retains in-frame rearrangements with V and J assigned. A fraction of the clones does not appear; measured against another copy, unresolved V genes explain less than half of the discrepancy, and the remainder lacks a known reason. The sample includes a few hundred thousand clones, with around 83% observed a single time. The leading ten clones occupy around 5% of the sample. What was sequenced was PBMCs or T cells enriched from blood (not recorded which). The source is a woman in her fifties or sixties who had recovered from COVID-19.

The gene calls are TRBV18 and TRBJ1-1; TRBD1 might be the D (5 bases). The germline V gene encodes CDR1 KGHSH and CDR2 LQKENI. CDR3 size: 13 residues. The V end lost 2 bases, the J end lost 4 bases, and 8 bases lay between the germline ends. In DNA form, the CDR3 reads TGTGCCAGCTCACCAACCCAGGGCACTGAAGCTTTCTTT. This encodes CASSPTQGTEAFF.

The chain employs TRBV3-1 (or the pseudogene TRBV3-2) and TRBJ1-1, with TRBD1 as a possible D gene (5 bases). The germline V gene encodes CDR1 LGHDT and CDR2 YNNKEL (reference sequence). The CDR3 runs 14 residues. V lost 4 bases and J 4 bases, leaving 13 bases between the germline ends. CDR3 nucleotide sequence: TGTGCCAGCAGCCCGGGAGGGGCTGTCACTGAAGCTTTCTTT. Its protein is CASSPGGAVTEAFF.